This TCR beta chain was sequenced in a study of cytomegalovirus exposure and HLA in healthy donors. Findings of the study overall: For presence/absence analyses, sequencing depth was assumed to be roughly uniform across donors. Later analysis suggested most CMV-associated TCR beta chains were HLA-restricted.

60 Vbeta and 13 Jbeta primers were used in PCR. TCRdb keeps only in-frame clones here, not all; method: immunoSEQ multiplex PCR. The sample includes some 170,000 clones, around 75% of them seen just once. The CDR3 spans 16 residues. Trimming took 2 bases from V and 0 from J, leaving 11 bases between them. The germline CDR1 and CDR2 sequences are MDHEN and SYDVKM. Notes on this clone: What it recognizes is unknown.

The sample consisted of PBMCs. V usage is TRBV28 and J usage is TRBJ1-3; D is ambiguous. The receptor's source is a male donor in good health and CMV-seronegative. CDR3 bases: TGTGCCAGCAGTTTAGGTCTATATGGCTCTGGAAACACCATATATTTT. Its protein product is CASSLGLYGSGNTIYF.